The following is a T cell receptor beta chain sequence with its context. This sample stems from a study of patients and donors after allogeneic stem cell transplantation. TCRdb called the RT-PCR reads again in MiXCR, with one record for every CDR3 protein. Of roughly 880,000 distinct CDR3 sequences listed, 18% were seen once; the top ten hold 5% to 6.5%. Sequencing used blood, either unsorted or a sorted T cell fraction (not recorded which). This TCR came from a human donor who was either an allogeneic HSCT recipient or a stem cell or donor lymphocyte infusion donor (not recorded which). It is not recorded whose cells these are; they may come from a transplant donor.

The CDR3 spells CSAMGELVSDTQYF. The CDR3 DNA reads as TGCAGTGCTATGGGGGAGTTGGTCTCAGATACGCAGTATTTT. The chain couples TRBV20-1 to TRBJ2-3; D may correspond to TRBD1 or TRBD2 (5 bases each). CDR1 is DFQATT, CDR2 SNEGSKA, per germline (reference sequence). The ends were cut back, 4 bases at V and 4 bases at J, with 15 bases in the middle. The CDR3 runs to 14 residues.